This T cell receptor beta chain was sequenced during a study of blood T cell repertoires in COVID-19. Study summary: The United States, Italy and Spain were the sources of the acute and convalescent COVID-19 samples. PBMCs, B-cell-depleted T cells, or T cells were the source of the cDNA or gDNA that made up the material.

Original analysis: From reference gene primer amplification, estimates of nucleated cell counts were derived. Sequencing was performed with immunoSEQ multiplex PCR; in TCRdb, only in-frame clones are kept and a portion is missing. D and trimming come from the DNA, and the V and J calls and clone size come from that table. Of some 240,000 clones in the sample, around 82% are singletons; the top ten hold around 13%. Trimming removed 5 bases from V and 0 bases from J; junction bases left unmatched: 4. Per germline, CDR1 SGHTA and CDR2 FQGNSA. The CDR3 loop spans 14 amino acids. The sequence derives from a human donor in a cohort sampled during active COVID-19. V usage is TRBV7-2 and J usage is TRBJ2-7; 7 bases fit TRBD2. The sample comprised peripheral blood. CDR3: CASSDPSGSYEQYF. CDR3 nucleotide sequence: TGTGCCAGCAGCGACCCTAGCGGCTCCTACGAGCAGTACTTC.